The 28 T cell receptor beta chains presented below share a single source sample, sequenced in a study of T-cell reconstitution after alpha-beta-depleted transplantation in children. Preparing the TCRbeta library involved the use of unique molecular identifiers. TCRdb redid the calling of the PCR reads with MiXCR, one entry per CDR3 protein. The table includes under 750,000 distinct CDR3 sequences, approximately 22% detected once. This specimen consisted of PBMCs, mostly from graft donor cells, obtained 360 days after TCRalphabeta/CD19-depleted stem cell transplant. The receptors were gathered from a boy under two years old who had a stem cell transplant for acute myeloid leukemia, so the T cells may come from the graft donor.

V usage is TRBV4-2 and J usage is TRBJ1-4, with TRBD1 matching 7 bases. Trimming removed 5 bases from V and 6 bases from J; junction bases left unmatched: 12. Germline CDR1 LGHNA, CDR2 YNFKEQ. The CDR3 runs 16 residues. CDR3 in DNA: TGTGCCAGCAGCAAGGCCGTGCAGGGGGAGGATGAAAAACTGTTTTTT. It yields the protein CASSKAVQGEDEKLFF.

This clonotype occurred a few times. CDR3 amino acids: CSVKTRPNYGYTF. CDR3 DNA: TGCAGCGTTAAAACTCGGCCTAACTATGGCTACACCTTC. The J gene is TRBJ1-2, the V gene TRBV29-1, with unresolved D. Germline values: CDR1 SQVTM, CDR2 ANQGSEA. Trimming shortened V by 5 bases and J by 0 bases, and 10 bases separated the two germline ends. This CDR3 is built from 13 residues.

The chain carries TRBV20-1 and TRBJ2-1; 7 bases are shared with TRBD2. In germline, CDR1 is DFQATT, CDR2 SNEGSKA (reference sequence). The ends lost 4 bases at V and 0 bases at J; junction bases unmatched: 3. The CDR3 has 14 residues. The CDR3: CSATGGNSYNEQFF. CDR3 coding DNA: TGCAGTGCTACGGGGGGAAACTCCTACAATGAGCAGTTCTTC.

V gene TRBV4-1 combines with J gene TRBJ2-7, with D possibly matching TRBD1 (6 bases). Deletions cut 1 base from V and 2 bases from J, with 12 bases between. Germline V lookup: CDR1 MGHRA, CDR2 YSYEKL. The CDR3 is 15 amino acids. CDR3 in DNA: TGCGCCAGCAGCCAAGCAACAGGGTGGGCCTACGAGCAGTACGTC. It yields the protein CASSQATGWAYEQYV.

This clonotype has ten or more counts. The J gene is TRBJ2-7, the V gene TRBV29-1, with TRBD1 matching 8 bases. Trimming removed 7 bases from V and 5 bases from J; junction bases left unmatched: 10. From germline, CDR1 is SQVTM and CDR2 ANQGSEA. This CDR3 region has 13 residues. The CDR3 DNA is TGCAGCGCTTCAGGACAGGGCCTAAACGAGCAGTACTTC. Encoded protein: CSASGQGLNEQYF.

This clonotype was observed at least ten times. This chain joins TRBV6-5 and TRBJ2-3; weak D call: TRBD2 (6 bases). V was trimmed by 2 bases and J by 0 bases, leaving 12 bases between them. Germline CDR1 MNHEY, CDR2 SVGAGI. The CDR3 runs to 16 residues. Here the CDR3 reads CASSYPGGVSTDTQYF. DNA for the CDR3: TGTGCCAGCAGTTACCCCGGCGGGGTCAGCACAGATACGCAGTATTTT.

This chain uses TRBV20-1 with TRBJ2-1; 12 nucleotides line up with TRBD2. Germline V CDR1 and CDR2: DFQATT, SNEGSKA (reference sequence). V shed 3 bases and J 4 bases; nucleotides not matched to a gene: 4. CDR3 length: 15 residues. The CDR3 bases are TGCAGTGCTAGCCCCGGGACTAGCGGGTACAATGAGCAGTTCTTC. Its translation is CSASPGTSGYNEQFF.

CDR3 DNA: TGTGCCAGCAGTTTTGGAGACTACCCAGCGGCGGGGGAGACCCAGTACTTC. It specifies CASSFGDYPAAGETQYF. V and J are TRBV12-3 or TRBV12-4 and TRBJ2-5; weak D call: TRBD2 (6 bases). Trimming took off 3 bases at V and 5 bases at J, with 22 bases between the two ends. The CDR3 is 17 amino acids.

Ten or more counts support this clonotype. The rearrangement links TRBV7-2 to TRBJ2-3, with D hard to call. The V gene's germline CDR1 is SGHTA and CDR2 FQGNSA. This CDR3 comprises 14 residues. Trimming cost V 4 bases and J 1 base, with 9 bases left between them. This CDR3 is CASSSKDRTDTQYF. The CDR3 DNA reads TGTGCCAGCAGCTCCAAGGACCGCACAGATACGCAGTATTTT.

Here the CDR3 reads CASSQEVTSGETQYF. The DNA of the CDR3 is TGTGCCAGCAGCCAAGAAGTGACTAGCGGAGAGACCCAGTACTTC. The V call is TRBV3-1, the J call TRBJ2-5; 9 positions match TRBD2. The CDR3 consists of 15 residues. V shed 0 bases, J shed 4 bases, and the junction held 3 bases outside the gene matches. The germline V gene encodes CDR1 LGHDT and CDR2 YNNKEL (reference sequence).

The chain has TRBV4-1 and TRBJ2-7; the match to TRBD2 covers 11 bases. This CDR3 is built from 18 residues. Germline assignment: CDR1 MGHRA and CDR2 YSYEKL. After removal of 4 bases from V and 0 bases from J, the junction contained 11 bases not matched to a gene. CDR3 loop: CASSRAPSGTSGSYEQYV. The CDR3, as DNA: TGCGCCAGCAGCCGTGCACCATCCGGGACTAGCGGCTCCTACGAGCAGTACGTC.

The chain employs TRBV6-2 or TRBV6-3 and TRBJ2-7; TRBD1 matches at 8 bases. CDR3 length: 13 amino acids. The V gene end was trimmed by 6 bases and the J gene end by 3 bases; junction bases not matched to a gene: 4. Germline loops: CDR1 MNHEY, CDR2 SVGEGT. CDR3 bases: TGTGCCAGCAGGGACAGGGACGGCTACGAGCAGTACTTC. The encoded protein is CASRDRDGYEQYF.

This clonotype was seen a handful of times. J is TRBJ2-1 and V is TRBV12-3 or TRBV12-4, with 9 bases that match TRBD2. This CDR3 comprises 16 residues. J lost 9 bases, V lost 5 bases, and 14 bases had no gene match. CDR3 sequence: CASSPVRSGGLGEQFF. CDR3 nucleotides: TGTGCCAGCAGTCCCGTTCGCAGCGGGGGGCTAGGTGAGCAGTTCTTC.

This clonotype was recorded at least ten times. The V call is TRBV12-3 or TRBV12-4, the J call TRBJ2-1; D call uncertain. CDR3 size: 11 residues. Trimming took off 2 bases at V and 10 bases at J, with 6 bases between the two ends. CDR3 sequence reads: CASSLLEEQFF. The CDR3 DNA reads TGTGCCAGCAGTTTACTGGAGGAGCAGTTCTTC.

The gene calls are TRBV5-1 and TRBJ1-1; the match to TRBD1 covers 7 bases. The CDR3 covers 14 residues. Germline V CDR1 and CDR2: SGHRS, YFSETQ. V shed 2 bases and J 4 bases; nucleotides not matched to a gene: 5. CDR3 region: CASSFRQGSTEAFF. CDR3 bases: TGCGCCAGCAGCTTCAGACAGGGAAGCACTGAAGCTTTCTTT.

This clonotype came up many times. The J gene is TRBJ2-1, the V gene TRBV20-1; D uncertain. Germline V gene lookup returns CDR1 DFQATT and CDR2 SNEGSKA (reference sequence). V was trimmed by 4 bases and J by 9 bases, leaving 10 bases between them. CDR3 size: 11 residues. CDR3 nucleotides: TGCAGTGCTATCTTATTCACTGAGCAGTTCTTC. Protein product: CSAILFTEQFF.

This chain joins TRBV12-3 or TRBV12-4 and TRBJ2-3; D not certain. The CDR3 is 15 residues long. V dropped 4 bases and J dropped 1 base, with 12 bases sitting between them. CDR3 protein: CASSSQGMRTDTQYF. The CDR3 DNA reads as TGTGCCAGCAGTTCGCAAGGCATGCGCACAGATACGCAGTATTTT.

This clonotype has at least ten counts. The J gene is TRBJ2-2, the V gene TRBV20-1, with TRBD2 matching over 10 bases. CDR1 and CDR2 (germline): DFQATT, SNEGSKA (reference sequence). The CDR3 covers 15 residues. With V trimmed by 3 bases and J by 7 bases, 8 bases remained unmatched. In DNA, the CDR3 is TGCAGTGCTAGCCCGAGCGGGGGGGCTGTCGGGGAGCTGTTTTTT. It codes for CSASPSGGAVGELFF.

The genes are TRBV4-3 and TRBJ2-1; 12 bases fit TRBD2. Germline assignment: CDR1 LGHNA and CDR2 YSLEER. Trimming at V came to 0 bases and at J to 8 bases, leaving 11 bases not matched to a gene. The CDR3 is 18 amino acids. CDR3 bases: TGCGCCAGCAGCCAAGAAGCGGCTAGCGGGGGGGCAGTGGATGAGCAGTTCTTC. It translates to CASSQEAASGGAVDEQFF.

This chain links TRBV12-3 or TRBV12-4 with TRBJ2-1; 9 bases are shared with TRBD2. V dropped 4 bases and J dropped 4; count of bases not matched to a gene: 11. The CDR3 spans 17 residues. Here the CDR3 reads CASSSGGGALSYNEQFF. The CDR3 DNA reads TGTGCCAGCAGTTCGGGCGGGGGGGCCCTTTCTTACAATGAGCAGTTCTTC.

This clonotype has ten or more counts. V is TRBV7-2 and J is TRBJ2-4, with 7 bases aligning to TRBD1. CDR3 length: 16 residues. Trimming took 3 bases from V and 4 from J; bases not matched to a gene: 9. CDR1 is SGHTA, CDR2 FQGNSA, per germline. The CDR3 region is CASSFSLGTVKNIQYF. The CDR3 nucleotides are TGTGCCAGCAGCTTCAGTCTGGGGACAGTGAAAAACATTCAGTACTTC. The whole variable domain, filled in from reference TRBV7-2 and TRBJ2-4, reads GAGVSQSPSNKVTEKGKDVELRCDPISGHTALYWYRQSLGQGLEFLIYFQGNSAPDKSGLPSDRFSAERTGGSVSTLTIQRTQQEDSAVYLCASSFSLGTVKNIQYFGAGTRLSVL.

This clonotype was seen repeatedly, ten times or more. The chain joins TRBV3-1 to TRBJ2-5, with a possible D match to TRBD2 (5 bases). Trimming cost V 3 bases and J 3 bases, with 11 bases left between them. The CDR3 contains 14 residues. CDR1 and CDR2 from the germline V gene are LGHDT and YNNKEL (reference sequence). CDR3 loop: CASSHPDGKETQYF. The DNA of the CDR3 is TGTGCCAGCAGCCACCCGGACGGGAAAGAGACCCAGTACTTC.

The chain combines TRBV29-1 with TRBJ2-1, with D unresolved. V was shortened by 0 bases and J by 12 bases, with 9 bases between the two germline ends. The CDR3 loop spans 11 amino acids. Germline CDR1 SQVTM, CDR2 ANQGSEA. The CDR3 DNA follows: TGCAGCGTTGAAGATCCCAGTTGGCAGTTCTTC. This sequence encodes CSVEDPSWQFF.

This chain uses TRBV7-2 with TRBJ2-7; 8 bases align to TRBD1. CDR1 is SGHTA and CDR2 is FQGNSA in the germline V gene. This CDR3 has 14 residues. V lost 5 bases and J lost 3; bases outside the gene matches: 6. CDR3 amino acids: CASSTPDRGYEQYF. The CDR3 DNA reads TGTGCCAGCAGCACACCTGACAGGGGCTACGAGCAGTACTTC.

This clonotype was observed a handful of times. CDR3 sequence: CWTDLEYF. CDR3 DNA: TGTTGGACGGACCTGGAGTATTTT. The rearrangement links TRBV7-2 to TRBJ2-3, with D hard to call. The length of the CDR3 is 8 residues. Germline CDR1 SGHTA, CDR2 FQGNSA.

J is TRBJ1-4 and V is TRBV4-2, with a tentative D call TRBD1 (5 bases). The CDR3 runs to 16 residues. V was cut by 0 bases and J by 7 bases, with 15 bases left in between. The germline V gene encodes CDR1 LGHNA and CDR2 YNFKEQ. The CDR3 region is CASSQDLGGWGEKLFF. CDR3 coding DNA: TGTGCCAGCAGCCAAGATCTGGGGGGTTGGGGTGAAAAACTGTTTTTT.

This sequence joins TRBV11-2 and TRBJ1-1, with D unclear. The CDR3 contains 15 residues. Germline V gives CDR1 SGHAT, CDR2 FQNNGV. V was trimmed by 1 base and J by 1 base, leaving 10 bases between them. CDR3 protein: CASSLASSGNTEAFF. The DNA of the CDR3 is TGTGCCAGCAGCTTAGCCTCCTCAGGGAACACTGAAGCTTTCTTT.

The genes are TRBV5-1 and TRBJ2-7, with D unresolved. V lost 3 bases to trimming and J lost 6 bases, with 16 bases between them. Germline assignment: CDR1 SGHRS and CDR2 YFSETQ. The CDR3 length is 14 residues. The CDR3 loop reads CASSSPGQRLEQYF. CDR3 DNA: TGCGCCAGCAGCTCCCCGGGCCAACGACTCGAGCAGTACTTC.